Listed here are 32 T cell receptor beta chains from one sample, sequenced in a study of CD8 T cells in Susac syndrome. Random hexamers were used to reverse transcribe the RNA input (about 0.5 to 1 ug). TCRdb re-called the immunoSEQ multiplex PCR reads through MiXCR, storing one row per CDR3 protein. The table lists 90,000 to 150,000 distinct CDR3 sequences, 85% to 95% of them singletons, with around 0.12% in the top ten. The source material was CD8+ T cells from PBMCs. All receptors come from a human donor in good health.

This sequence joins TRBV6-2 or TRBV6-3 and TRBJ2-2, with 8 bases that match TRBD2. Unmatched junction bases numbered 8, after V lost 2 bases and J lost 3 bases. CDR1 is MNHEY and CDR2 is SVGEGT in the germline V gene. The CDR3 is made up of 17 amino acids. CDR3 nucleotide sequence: TGTGCCAGCAGTTACAAGGGGACTAGAACGTACACCGGGGAGCTGTTTTTT. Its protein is CASSYKGTRTYTGELFF.

The CDR3 protein is CASSGQNTEAFF. CDR3 nucleotides: TGTGCCAGCAGCGGACAGAACACTGAAGCTTTCTTT. This chain links TRBV3-1 with TRBJ1-1, with D perhaps matching TRBD1 (5 bases). From germline, CDR1 is LGHDT and CDR2 YNNKEL (reference sequence). The CDR3 has 12 residues. V gave up 5 bases and J gave up 1 base, with 5 bases separating them.

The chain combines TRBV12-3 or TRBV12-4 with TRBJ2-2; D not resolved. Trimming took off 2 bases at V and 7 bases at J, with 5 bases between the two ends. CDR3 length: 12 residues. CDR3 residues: CASSLSVGELFF. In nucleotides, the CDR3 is TGTGCCAGCAGTTTATCTGTCGGGGAGCTGTTTTTT.

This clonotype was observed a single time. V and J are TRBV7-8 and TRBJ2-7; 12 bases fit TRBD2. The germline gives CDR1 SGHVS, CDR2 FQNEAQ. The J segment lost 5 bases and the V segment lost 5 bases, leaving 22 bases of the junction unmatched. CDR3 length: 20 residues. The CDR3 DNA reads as TGTGCCAGCAGCACAGGCCCTACACTAGCGGGGGGAGCTCCAACTGACGAGCAGTACTTC. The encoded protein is CASSTGPTLAGGAPTDEQYF.

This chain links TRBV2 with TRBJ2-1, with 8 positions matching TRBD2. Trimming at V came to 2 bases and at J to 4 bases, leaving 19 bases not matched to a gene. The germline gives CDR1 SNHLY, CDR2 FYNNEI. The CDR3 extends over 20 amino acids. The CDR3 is CASSETPSRFAGGRYNEQFF. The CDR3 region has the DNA TGTGCCAGCAGTGAAACCCCCTCGAGATTCGCGGGGGGTCGATACAATGAGCAGTTCTTC. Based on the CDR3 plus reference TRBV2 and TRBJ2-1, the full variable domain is EPEVTQTPSHQVTQMGQEVILRCVPISNHLYFYWYRQILGQKVEFLVSFYNNEISEKSEIFDDQFSVERPDGSNFTLKIRSTKLEDSAMYFCASSETPSRFAGGRYNEQFFGPGTRLTVL.

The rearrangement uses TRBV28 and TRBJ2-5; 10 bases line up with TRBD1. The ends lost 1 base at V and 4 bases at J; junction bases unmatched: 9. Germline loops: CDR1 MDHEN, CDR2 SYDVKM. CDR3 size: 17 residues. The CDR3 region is CASSLYSGTGVSETQYF. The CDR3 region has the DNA TGTGCCAGCAGTTTATATTCCGGGACAGGGGTGTCAGAGACCCAGTACTTC.

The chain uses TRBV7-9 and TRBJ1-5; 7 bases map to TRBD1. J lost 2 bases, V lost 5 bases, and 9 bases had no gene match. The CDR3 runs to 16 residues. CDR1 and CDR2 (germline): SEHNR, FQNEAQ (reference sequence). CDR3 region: CASSMWDSEGNQPQHF. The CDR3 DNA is TGTGCCAGCAGCATGTGGGACAGCGAGGGCAATCAGCCCCAGCATTTT.

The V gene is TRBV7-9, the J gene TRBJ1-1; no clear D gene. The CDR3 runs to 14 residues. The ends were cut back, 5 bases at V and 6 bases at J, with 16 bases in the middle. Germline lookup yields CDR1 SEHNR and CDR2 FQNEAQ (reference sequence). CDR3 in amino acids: CASSPRVNPAEAFF. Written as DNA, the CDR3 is TGTGCCAGCAGCCCGAGGGTTAATCCGGCTGAAGCTTTCTTT.

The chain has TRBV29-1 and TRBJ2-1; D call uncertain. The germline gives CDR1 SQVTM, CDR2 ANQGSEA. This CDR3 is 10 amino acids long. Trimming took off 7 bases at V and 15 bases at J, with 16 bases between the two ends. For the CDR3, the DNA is TGCAGCGCCCACGACCTGACACCGTTCTTC. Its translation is CSAHDLTPFF.

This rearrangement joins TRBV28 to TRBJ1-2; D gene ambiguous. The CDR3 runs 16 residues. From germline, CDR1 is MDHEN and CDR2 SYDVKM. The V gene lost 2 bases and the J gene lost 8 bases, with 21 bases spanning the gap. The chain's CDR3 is CASSLVVRSPLGGYTF. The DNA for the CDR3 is TGTGCCAGCAGTTTAGTAGTTCGATCGCCACTTGGGGGCTACACCTTC.

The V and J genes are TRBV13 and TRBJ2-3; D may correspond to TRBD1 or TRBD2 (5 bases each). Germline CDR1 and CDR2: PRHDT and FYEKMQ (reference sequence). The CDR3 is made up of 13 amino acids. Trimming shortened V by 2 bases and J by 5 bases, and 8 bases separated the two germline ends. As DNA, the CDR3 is TGTGCCAGCAGCTTACGAGGGGAAGATACGCAGTATTTT. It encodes CASSLRGEDTQYF.

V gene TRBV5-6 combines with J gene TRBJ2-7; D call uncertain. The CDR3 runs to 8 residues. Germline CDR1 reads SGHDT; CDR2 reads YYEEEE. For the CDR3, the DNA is TGTGCGGAAACTCGGAAGTACTTC. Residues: CAETRKYF.

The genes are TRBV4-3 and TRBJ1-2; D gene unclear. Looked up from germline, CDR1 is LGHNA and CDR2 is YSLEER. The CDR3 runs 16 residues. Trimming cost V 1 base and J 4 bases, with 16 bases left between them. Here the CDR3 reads CASSQATTITAYGYTF. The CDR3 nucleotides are TGCGCCAGCAGCCAAGCGACTACGATTACGGCCTATGGCTACACCTTC.

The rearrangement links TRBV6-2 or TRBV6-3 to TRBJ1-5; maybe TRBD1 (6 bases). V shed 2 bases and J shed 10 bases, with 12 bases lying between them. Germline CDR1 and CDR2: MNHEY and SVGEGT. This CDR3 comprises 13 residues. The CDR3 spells CASSYPRGAPQHF. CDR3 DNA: TGTGCCAGCAGTTACCCGAGGGGGGCCCCCCAGCATTTT.

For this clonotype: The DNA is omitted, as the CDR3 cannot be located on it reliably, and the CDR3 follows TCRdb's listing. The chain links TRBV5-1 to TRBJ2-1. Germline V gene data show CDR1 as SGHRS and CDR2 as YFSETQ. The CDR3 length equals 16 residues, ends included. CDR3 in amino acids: CASSLEYLGTGNEQFF.

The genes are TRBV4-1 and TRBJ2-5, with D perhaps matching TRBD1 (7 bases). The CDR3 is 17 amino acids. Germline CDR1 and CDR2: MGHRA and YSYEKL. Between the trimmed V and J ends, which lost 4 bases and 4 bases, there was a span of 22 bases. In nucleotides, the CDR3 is TGCGCCAGCAGCCTAGTTCCAAGACAGGGAGGTCGAGAGACCCAGTACTTC. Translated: CASSLVPRQGGRETQYF.

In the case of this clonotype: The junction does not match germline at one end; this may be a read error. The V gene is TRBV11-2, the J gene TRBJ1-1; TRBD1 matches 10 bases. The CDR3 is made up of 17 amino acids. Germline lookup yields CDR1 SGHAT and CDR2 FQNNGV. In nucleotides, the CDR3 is TGTGCCAGCATCTTGGGGGGGACAGGGGCGCTGGGCACTGAAGTTTTCTTT. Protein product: CASILGGTGALGTEVFF.

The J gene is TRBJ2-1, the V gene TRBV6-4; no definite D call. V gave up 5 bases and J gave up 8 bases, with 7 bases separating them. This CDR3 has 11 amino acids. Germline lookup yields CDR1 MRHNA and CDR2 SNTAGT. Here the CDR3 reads CASSSSDEQFF. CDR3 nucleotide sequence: TGTGCCAGCAGTTCTTCAGATGAGCAGTTCTTC.

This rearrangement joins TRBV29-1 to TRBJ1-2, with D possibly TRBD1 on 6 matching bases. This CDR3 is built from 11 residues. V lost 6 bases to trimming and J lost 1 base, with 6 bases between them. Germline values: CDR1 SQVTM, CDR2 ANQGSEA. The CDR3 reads CSVGGNYGYTF. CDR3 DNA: TGCAGCGTAGGGGGTAACTATGGCTACACCTTC.

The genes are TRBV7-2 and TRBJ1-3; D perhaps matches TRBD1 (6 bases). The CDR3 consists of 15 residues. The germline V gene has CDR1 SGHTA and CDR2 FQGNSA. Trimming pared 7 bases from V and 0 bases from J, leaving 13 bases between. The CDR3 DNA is TGTGCCAGCACCCCCACAGGGTTCTCTGGAAACACCATATATTTT. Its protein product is CASTPTGFSGNTIYF.

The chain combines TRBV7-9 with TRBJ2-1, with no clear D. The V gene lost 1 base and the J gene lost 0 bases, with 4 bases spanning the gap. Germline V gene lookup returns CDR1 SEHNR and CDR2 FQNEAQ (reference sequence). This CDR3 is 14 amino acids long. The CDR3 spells CASSLGASYNEQFF. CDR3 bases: TGTGCCAGCAGCTTAGGGGCCTCCTACAATGAGCAGTTCTTC.

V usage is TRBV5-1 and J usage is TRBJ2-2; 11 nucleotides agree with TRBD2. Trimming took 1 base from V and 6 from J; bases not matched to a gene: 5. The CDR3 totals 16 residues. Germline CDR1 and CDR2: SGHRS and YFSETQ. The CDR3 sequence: CASSLTSGGGAGELFF. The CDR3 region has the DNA TGCGCCAGCAGCTTGACTAGCGGGGGAGGAGCCGGGGAGCTGTTTTTT.

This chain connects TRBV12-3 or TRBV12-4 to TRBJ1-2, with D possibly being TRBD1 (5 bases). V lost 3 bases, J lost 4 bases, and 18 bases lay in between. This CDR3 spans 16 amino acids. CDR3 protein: CASSFWGQLKGYGYTF. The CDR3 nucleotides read TGTGCCAGCAGTTTCTGGGGCCAGCTCAAGGGCTATGGCTACACCTTC.

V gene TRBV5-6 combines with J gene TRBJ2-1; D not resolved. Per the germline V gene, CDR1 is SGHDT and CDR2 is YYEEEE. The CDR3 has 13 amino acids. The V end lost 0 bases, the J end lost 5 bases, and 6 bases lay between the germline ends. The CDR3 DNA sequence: TGTGCCAGCAGCTTGGCAGTCAACAATGAGCAGTTCTTC. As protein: CASSLAVNNEQFF.

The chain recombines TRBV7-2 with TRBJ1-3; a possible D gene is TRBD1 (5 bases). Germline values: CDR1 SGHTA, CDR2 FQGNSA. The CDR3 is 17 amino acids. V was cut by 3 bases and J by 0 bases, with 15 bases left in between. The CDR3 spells CASSFRLQAVSGNTIYF. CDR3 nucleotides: TGTGCCAGCAGCTTCCGATTACAGGCCGTCTCTGGAAACACCATATATTTT.

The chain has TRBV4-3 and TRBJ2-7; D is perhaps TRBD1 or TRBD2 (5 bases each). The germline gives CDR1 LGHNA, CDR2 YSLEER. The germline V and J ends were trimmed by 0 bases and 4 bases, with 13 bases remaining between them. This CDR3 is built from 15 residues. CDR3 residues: CASSQEGTEAYEQYF. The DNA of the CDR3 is TGCGCCAGCAGCCAAGAAGGGACCGAGGCGTACGAGCAGTACTTC.

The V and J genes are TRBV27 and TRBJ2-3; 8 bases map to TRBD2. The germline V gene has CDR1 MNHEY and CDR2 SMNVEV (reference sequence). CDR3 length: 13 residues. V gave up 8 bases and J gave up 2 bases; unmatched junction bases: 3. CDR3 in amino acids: CASAGGDTDTQYF. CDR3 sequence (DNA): TGTGCCAGCGCCGGGGGGGACACAGATACGCAGTATTTT.

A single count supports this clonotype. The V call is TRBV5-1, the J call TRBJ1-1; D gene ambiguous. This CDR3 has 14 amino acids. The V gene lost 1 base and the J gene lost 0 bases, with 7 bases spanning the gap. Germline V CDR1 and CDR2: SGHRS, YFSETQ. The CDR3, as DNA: TGCGCCAGCAGCTTGACCGCATTGAACACTGAAGCTTTCTTT. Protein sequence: CASSLTALNTEAFF.

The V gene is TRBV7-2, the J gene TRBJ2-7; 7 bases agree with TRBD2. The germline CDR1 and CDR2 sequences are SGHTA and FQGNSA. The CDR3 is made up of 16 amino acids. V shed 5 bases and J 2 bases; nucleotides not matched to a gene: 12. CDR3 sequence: CASSPYRASGTYEQYF. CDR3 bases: TGTGCCAGCAGCCCCTATCGTGCTAGCGGTACCTACGAGCAGTACTTC.

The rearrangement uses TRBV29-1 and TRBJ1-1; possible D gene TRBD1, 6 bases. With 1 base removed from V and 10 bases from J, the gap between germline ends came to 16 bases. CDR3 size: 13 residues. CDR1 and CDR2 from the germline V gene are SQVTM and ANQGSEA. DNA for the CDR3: TGCAGCGTTGAAGTTACGGGGGGCCGGTCAGCTTTCTTT. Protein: CSVEVTGGRSAFF.

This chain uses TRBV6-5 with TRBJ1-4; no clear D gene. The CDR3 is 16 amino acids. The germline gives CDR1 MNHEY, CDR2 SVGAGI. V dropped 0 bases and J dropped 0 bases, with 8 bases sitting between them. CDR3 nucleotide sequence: TGTGCCAGCAGTTACTCGGGCACGGCAACTAATGAAAAACTGTTTTTT. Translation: CASSYSGTATNEKLFF.

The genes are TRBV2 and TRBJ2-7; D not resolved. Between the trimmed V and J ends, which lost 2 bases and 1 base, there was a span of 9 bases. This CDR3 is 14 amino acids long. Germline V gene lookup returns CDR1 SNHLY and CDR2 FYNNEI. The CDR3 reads CASSELPDSYEQYF. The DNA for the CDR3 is TGTGCCAGCAGTGAACTCCCAGATTCCTACGAGCAGTACTTC.